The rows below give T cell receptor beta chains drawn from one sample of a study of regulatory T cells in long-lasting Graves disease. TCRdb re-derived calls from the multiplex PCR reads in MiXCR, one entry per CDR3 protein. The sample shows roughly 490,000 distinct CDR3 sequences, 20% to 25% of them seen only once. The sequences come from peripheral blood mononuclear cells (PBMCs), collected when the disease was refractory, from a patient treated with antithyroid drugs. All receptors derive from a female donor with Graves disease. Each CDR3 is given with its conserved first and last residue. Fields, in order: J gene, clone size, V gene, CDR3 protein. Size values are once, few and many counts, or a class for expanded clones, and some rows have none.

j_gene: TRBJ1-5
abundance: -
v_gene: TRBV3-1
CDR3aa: CASSQDRGAPQHF

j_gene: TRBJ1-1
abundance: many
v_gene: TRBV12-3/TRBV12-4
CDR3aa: CASRLDRESAGAFF

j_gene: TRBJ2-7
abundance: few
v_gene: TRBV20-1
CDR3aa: CSAPTGTLNNEQYF

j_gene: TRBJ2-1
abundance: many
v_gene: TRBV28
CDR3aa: CASSLWAGTSEQFF

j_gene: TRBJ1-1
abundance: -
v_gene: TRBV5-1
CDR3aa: CASSSSPQGLTEAFF

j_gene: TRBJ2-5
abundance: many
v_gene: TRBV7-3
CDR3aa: CASSSILKTQETQYF

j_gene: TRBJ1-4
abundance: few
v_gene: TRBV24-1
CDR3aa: CATSEGLGEKLFF

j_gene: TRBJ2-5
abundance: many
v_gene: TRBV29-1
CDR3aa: CSVVQTGTGTQYF

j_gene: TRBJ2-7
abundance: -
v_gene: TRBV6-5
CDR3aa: CASSYPSGGLSYEQYF

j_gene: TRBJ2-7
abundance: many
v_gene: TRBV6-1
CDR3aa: CAGRTSGRAYEQYF

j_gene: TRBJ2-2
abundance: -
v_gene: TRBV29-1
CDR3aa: CSVEESGRAGTGELFF

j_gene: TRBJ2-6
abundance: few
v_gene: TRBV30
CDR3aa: CAWRRGSGANVLTF

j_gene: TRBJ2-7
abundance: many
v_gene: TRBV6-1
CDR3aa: CASSPRWLAGAEQYF

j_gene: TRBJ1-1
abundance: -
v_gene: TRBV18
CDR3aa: CASSLRQGPGNTEAFF

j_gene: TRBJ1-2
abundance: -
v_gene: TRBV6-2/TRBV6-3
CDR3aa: CASSYSRDNYGYTF

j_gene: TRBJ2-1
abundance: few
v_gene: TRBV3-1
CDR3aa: CASSQDGSGVYNEQFF

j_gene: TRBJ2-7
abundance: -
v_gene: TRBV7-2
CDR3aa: CASHLAEGPYHEQYF

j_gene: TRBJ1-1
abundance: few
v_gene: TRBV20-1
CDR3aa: CSARVQPGGLNTEAFF

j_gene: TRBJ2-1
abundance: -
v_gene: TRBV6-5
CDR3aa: CASSYGTRSSNEQFF

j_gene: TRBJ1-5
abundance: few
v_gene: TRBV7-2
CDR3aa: CASSTRLSAQHF

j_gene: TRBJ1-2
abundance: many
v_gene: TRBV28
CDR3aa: CASSPLSNYGYTF

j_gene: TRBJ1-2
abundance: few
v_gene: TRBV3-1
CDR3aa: CASSQRGVYGYTF

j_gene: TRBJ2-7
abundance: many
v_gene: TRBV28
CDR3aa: CASSLLAGGRDEQYF

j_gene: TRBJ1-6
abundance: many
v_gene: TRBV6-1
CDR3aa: CASRMTGVGSPLHF

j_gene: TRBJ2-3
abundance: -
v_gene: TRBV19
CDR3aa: CATSGTSGITDTQYF

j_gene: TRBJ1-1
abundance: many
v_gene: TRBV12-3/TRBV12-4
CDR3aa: CASSLQTYTEAFF

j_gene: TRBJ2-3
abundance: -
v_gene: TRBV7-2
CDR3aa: CASTSTADTQYF

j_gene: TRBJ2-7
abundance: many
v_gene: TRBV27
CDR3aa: CASSRQGVYEQYF

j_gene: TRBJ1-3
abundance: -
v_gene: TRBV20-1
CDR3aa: CSASRGLSGNTIYF

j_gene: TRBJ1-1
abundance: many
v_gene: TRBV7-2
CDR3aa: CASSLVWSGGQGSTEAFF

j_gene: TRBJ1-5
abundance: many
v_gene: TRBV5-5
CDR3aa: CASSPTGNSNQPQHF

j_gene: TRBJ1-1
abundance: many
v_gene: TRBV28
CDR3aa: CASSLWDPTEAFF

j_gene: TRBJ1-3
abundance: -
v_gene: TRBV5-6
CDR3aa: CASTGVFGNTIYF

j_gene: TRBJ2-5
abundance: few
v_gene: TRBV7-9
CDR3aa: CASSRMTLETQYF

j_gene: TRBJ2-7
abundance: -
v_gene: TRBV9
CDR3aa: CASSVGTGAGGPIYEQYF

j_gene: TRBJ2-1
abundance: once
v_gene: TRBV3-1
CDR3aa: CASRRQGARNEQFF

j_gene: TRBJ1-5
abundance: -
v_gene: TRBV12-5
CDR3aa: CASGLEGQINQAQHF

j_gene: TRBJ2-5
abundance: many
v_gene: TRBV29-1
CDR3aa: CSVDVGQGPQETQYF

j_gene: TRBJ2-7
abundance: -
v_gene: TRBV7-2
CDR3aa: CASSLGTTQGEQYF

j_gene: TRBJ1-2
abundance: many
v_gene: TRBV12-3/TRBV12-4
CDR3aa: CASSPQRLGYGYTF

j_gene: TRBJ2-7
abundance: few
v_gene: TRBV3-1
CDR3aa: CASSQGTSSGEQYF

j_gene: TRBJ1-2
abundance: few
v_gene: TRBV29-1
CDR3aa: CSARRTGGYGYTF

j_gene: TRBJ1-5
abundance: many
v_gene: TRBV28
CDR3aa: CASSPHLKTQPQHF

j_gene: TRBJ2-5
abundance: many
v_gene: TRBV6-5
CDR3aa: CASSYPATTGIFQETQYF

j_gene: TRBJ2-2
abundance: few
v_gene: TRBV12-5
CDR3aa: CASAVRGYTGELFF

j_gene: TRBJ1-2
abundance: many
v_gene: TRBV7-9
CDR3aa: CASSLGQDNGGYTF

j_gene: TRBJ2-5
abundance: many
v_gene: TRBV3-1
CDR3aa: CASSQDWGGTQYF

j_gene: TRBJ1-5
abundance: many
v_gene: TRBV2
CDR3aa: CASSLSSGTGEQFNQPQHF

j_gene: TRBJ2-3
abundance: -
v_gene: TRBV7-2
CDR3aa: CASSSRTSGKDTQYF

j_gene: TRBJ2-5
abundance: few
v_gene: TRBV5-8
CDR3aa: CASSLVSSAIVGQETQYF

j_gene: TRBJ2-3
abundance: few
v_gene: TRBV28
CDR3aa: CASTPTRGTDTQYF

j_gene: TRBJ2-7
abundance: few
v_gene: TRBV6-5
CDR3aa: CASSYSTGGTEQYF

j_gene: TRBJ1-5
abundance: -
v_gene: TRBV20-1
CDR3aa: CSASRIGSGSNQPQHF

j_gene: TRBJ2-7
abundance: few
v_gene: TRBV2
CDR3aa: CASRSPGALSF